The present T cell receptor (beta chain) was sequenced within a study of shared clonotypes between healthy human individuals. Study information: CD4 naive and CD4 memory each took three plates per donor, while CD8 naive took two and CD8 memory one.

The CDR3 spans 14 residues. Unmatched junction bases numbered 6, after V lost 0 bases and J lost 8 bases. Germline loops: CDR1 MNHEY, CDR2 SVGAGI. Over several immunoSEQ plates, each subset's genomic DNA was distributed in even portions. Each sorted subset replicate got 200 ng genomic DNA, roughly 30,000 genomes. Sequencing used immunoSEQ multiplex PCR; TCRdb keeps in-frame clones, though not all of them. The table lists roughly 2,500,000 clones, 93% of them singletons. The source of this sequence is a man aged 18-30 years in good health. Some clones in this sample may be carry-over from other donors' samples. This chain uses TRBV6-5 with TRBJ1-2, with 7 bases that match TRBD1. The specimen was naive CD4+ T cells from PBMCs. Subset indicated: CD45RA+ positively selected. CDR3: CASSYSQGLGGYTF. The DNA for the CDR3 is TGTGCCAGCAGTTACTCACAGGGGCTTGGGGGCTACACCTTC.